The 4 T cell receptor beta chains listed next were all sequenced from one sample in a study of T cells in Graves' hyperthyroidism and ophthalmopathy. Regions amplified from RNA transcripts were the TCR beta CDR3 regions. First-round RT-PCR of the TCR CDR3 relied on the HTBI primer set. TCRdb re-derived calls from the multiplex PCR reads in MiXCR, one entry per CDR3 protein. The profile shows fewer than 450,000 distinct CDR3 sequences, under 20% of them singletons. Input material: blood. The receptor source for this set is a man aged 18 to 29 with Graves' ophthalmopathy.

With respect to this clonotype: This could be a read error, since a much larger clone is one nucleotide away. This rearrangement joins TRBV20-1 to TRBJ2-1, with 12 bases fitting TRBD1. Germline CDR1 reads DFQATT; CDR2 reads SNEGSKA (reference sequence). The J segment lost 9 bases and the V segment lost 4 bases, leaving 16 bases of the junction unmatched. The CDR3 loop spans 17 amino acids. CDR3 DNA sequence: TGCAGTGCTAAACCGCCGTTGGGACAGGGGGCATCGGGTGAGCAGTTCTTC. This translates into CSAKPPLGQGASGEQFF.

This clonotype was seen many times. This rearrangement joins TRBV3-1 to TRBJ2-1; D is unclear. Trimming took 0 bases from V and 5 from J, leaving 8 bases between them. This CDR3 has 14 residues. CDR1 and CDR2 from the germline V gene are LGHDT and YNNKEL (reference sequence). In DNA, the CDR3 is TGTGCCAGCAGCCAAGACGACCGGAACAATGAGCAGTTCTTC. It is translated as CASSQDDRNNEQFF.

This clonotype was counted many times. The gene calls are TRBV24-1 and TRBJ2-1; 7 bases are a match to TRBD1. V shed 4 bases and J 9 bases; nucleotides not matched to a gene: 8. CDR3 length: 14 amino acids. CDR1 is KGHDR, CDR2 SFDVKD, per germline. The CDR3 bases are TGTGCCACCAGTGACCCTGGACAGGCCGGTGAGCAGTTCTTC. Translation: CATSDPGQAGEQFF.

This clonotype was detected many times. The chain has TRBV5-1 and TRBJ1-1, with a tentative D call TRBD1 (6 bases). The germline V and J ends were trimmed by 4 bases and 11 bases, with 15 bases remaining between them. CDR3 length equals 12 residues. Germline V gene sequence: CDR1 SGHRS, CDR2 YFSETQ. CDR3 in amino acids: CASSREGGLAFF. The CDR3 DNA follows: TGCGCCAGCAGCCGCGAGGGGGGCCTGGCTTTCTTT.